This is a list of T cell receptor beta chains from one sample in a study of graft-versus-host responses after intestinal transplantation. Only in-frame clones appear in the TCRdb table, and some are missing; sequencing was by immunoSEQ multiplex PCR. There are roughly 17,000 clones in the sample; approximately 86% occur only once, and 40% to 60% lies in the top ten. Sequenced here: bone marrow, sampled 120 to 130 days after transplant. Receptor source: a human patient who received an intestinal transplant, so some T cells may come from the graft donor. CDR3s include the opening cysteine and the closing phenylalanine or tryptophan. Each record gives: V gene, CDR3 length, clone size, J gene, D gene, CDR3 DNA, CDR3 protein. A D gene is named only where the DNA matches it firmly. For some rows the clone size is stated as once, few or many, or as a class when expanded; others skip it.

TRBV5-1,20,NA,TRBJ1-5,TRBD1,TGCGCCAGCAGCTTGAAGGGGCCTCCTAGGACAGGGGGCTTAGGGCAGCCCCAGCATTTT,CASSLKGPPRTGGLGQPQHF
TRBV7-6,15,NA,TRBJ2-7,NA,TGTGCCAGCAGCTTAGGGAGTTCCGAATTCTACGAGCAGTACTTC,CASSLGSSEFYEQYF
TRBV5-1,16,NA,TRBJ1-3,NA,TGCGCCAGCAGCTTGCTAGGGTCAGGGCTTGGAAACACCATATATTTT,CASSLLGSGLGNTIYF
TRBV6-5,13,NA,TRBJ1-2,NA,TGTGCCAGCAGTTATTCGGCGGACTATGGCTACACCTTC,CASSYSADYGYTF
TRBV27,13,NA,TRBJ1-2,NA,TGTGCCAGCAGTTTCGGCCCGGGGGAACGCTACACCTTC,CASSFGPGERYTF
TRBV6-5,16,NA,TRBJ2-7,NA,TGTGCCAGCAGTTACTCGATTGGGGGTGGAGCCTACGAGCAGTACTTC,CASSYSIGGGAYEQYF
TRBV5-1,14,NA,TRBJ2-3,NA,TGCGCCAGCAGCAGGGCTGGGGATACAGATACGCAGTATTTT,CASSRAGDTDTQYF
TRBV6-5,13,NA,TRBJ1-1,NA,TGTGCCACGGGTATCGGGACAAACACTGAAGCTTTCTTT,CATGIGTNTEAFF
TRBV7-6,16,few,TRBJ1-1,TRBD1,TGTGCCAGCAGCTTAGGGACAGGCCTCCGGAACACTGAAGCTTTCTTT,CASSLGTGLRNTEAFF
TRBV4-1,16,NA,TRBJ1-5,TRBD1,TGCGCCAGCAGCCTCACAAGGACAGGGGAGGGTCAGCCCCAGCATTTT,CASSLTRTGEGQPQHF
TRBV13,14,NA,TRBJ2-5,TRBD2,TGTGCCAGCAGCGTTTCAGCGGGAGCAGAGACCCAGTACTTC,CASSVSAGAETQYF
TRBV5-1,15,NA,TRBJ2-5,NA,TGCGCCAGCAGCTTGGCTGCGGGCCTCCAAGAGACCCAGTACTTC,CASSLAAGLQETQYF
TRBV28,14,NA,TRBJ2-7,TRBD2,TGTGCCAGCAGGTTCAGCGGGAGCTCCTACGAGCAGTACTTC,CASRFSGSSYEQYF
TRBV15,15,NA,TRBJ1-5,TRBD1,TGTGCCACCAGCAGAGGACAGGGGGCAAATCAGCCCCAGCATTTT,CATSRGQGANQPQHF
TRBV9,20,NA,TRBJ2-1,NA,TGTGCCAGCAGCTCCTTAGGGTCGGAGGGCCCCCCCAGCTCCTACAATGAGCAGTTCTTC,CASSSLGSEGPPSSYNEQFF
TRBV6-5,13,NA,TRBJ1-5,NA,TGTGCCAGCGAATACAGGGACAATCAGCCCCAGCATTTT,CASEYRDNQPQHF
TRBV6-4,20,NA,TRBJ2-4,TRBD2,TGTGCCAGCAGGAAGAGCGGGAGGTACTCTCTTGAACTCGCCAAAAACATTCAGTACTTC,CASRKSGRYSLELAKNIQYF
TRBV20-1,10,NA,TRBJ2-3,NA,TGCAGTGCCAGGACTGGGGCTTGGTATTTT,CSARTGAWYF
TRBV5-1,16,NA,TRBJ2-1,NA,TGCGCCAGCAGCTTGGGGGCCCTCAGCTCCTACAATGAGCAGTTCTTC,CASSLGALSSYNEQFF
TRBV4-1,14,NA,TRBJ1-1,NA,TGCGCCAGCAGCCGGGAACAGGTGAACACTGAAGCTTTCTTT,CASSREQVNTEAFF
TRBV5-1,14,once,TRBJ2-7,TRBD2,TGCGCCAGCAGGTGGGCGGGAGCTGGGGACGAGCAGTACTTC,CASRWAGAGDEQYF
TRBV6-5,14,many,TRBJ2-3,TRBD2,TGTGCCAGCAGTGGGGCGGGAGGGGGGGATACGCAGTATTTT,CASSGAGGGDTQYF
TRBV9,13,NA,TRBJ2-3,NA,TGTGCCAGCAGCGCTCCCCGCACAGATACGCAGTATTTT,CASSAPRTDTQYF
TRBV4-1,15,NA,TRBJ2-3,NA,TGCGCCAGCAGCCACCGGGATGCTCTGGGAGATACGCAGTATTTT,CASSHRDALGDTQYF
TRBV4-1,16,NA,TRBJ1-4,NA,TGCGCCAGCAGCTTGATTTTCCGGGATTTTAATGAAAAACTGTTTTTT,CASSLIFRDFNEKLFF
TRBV18,15,once,TRBJ2-7,NA,TGTGCCAGCTCATCCGGGACTCCGATCCCCCTCGAGCAGTACTTC,CASSSGTPIPLEQYF